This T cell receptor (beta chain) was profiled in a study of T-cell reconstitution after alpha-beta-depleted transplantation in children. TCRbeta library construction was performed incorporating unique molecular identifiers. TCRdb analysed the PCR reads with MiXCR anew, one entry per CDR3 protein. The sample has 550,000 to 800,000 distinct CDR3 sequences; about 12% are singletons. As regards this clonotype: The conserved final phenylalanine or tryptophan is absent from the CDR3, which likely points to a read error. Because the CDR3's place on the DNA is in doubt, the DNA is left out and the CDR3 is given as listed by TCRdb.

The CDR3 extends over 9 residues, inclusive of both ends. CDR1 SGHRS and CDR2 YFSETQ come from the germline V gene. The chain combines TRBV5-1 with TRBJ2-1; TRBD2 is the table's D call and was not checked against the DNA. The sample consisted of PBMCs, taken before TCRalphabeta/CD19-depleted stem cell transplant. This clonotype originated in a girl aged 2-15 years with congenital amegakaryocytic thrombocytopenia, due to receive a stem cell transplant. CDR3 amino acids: CASSSGHSL.